Below, 27 T cell receptor beta chains from the same sample are listed, as sequenced in a study of cytotoxic CD8 clonotypes in ibrutinib-treated CLL. This table comes from immunoSEQ multiplex PCR, and its TCRdb copy is limited to in-frame clones, with some not included. The sample records under 150,000 clones, 84% being singletons. Specimen: PBMCs, collected after 24 months of ibrutinib treatment. Receptor source: a human donor with chronic lymphocytic leukemia.

The chain employs TRBV5-4 and TRBJ1-1; tentative D call: TRBD1 (6 bases). The V gene lost 0 bases and the J gene lost 0 bases, with 9 bases spanning the gap. This CDR3 comprises 15 residues. From germline, CDR1 is SGHNT and CDR2 YYREEE (reference sequence). The CDR3 DNA sequence: TGTGCCAGCAGCTTGGACCGGGGGCTGAACACTGAAGCTTTCTTT. It translates to CASSLDRGLNTEAFF.

The rearrangement uses TRBV6-6 and TRBJ1-3; maybe TRBD1 (5 bases). With 0 bases removed from V and 1 base from J, the gap between germline ends came to 7 bases. Germline CDR1 and CDR2: MNHNY and SVGAGI (reference sequence). The CDR3 is 15 residues long. CDR3 coding DNA: TGTGCCAGCAGTTACTCGAGGGGTTCTGGAAACACCATATATTTT. Its translation: CASSYSRGSGNTIYF.

V is TRBV6-1 and J is TRBJ2-2, with TRBD2 matching over 10 bases. Per germline, CDR1 MNHNS and CDR2 SASEGT. The CDR3 is 15 amino acids. With 7 bases clipped from V and 1 base from J, the junction kept 3 bases outside the gene matches. CDR3: CASKIAGGNTGELFF. In DNA form, the CDR3 reads TGTGCCAGCAAGATAGCGGGGGGGAACACCGGGGAGCTGTTTTTT.

The chain links TRBV7-2 to TRBJ2-3; D possibly uses TRBD1 or TRBD2 (5 bases each). The length of the CDR3 is 15 residues. Germline V lookup: CDR1 SGHTA, CDR2 FQGNSA. Trimming cost V 1 base and J 2 bases, with 10 bases left between them. Written as DNA, the CDR3 is TGTGCCAGCAGCTTAGTCGGGGCTCCCACAGATACGCAGTATTTT. This encodes CASSLVGAPTDTQYF.

The rearrangement joins TRBV5-6 to TRBJ1-2; no definite D call. Germline CDR1 SGHDT, CDR2 YYEEEE. The CDR3 contains 14 residues. V lost 4 bases to trimming and J lost 6 bases, with 16 bases between them. The CDR3: CASSADYSGDGYTF. The CDR3 coding sequence is TGTGCCAGCAGCGCGGACTATTCTGGGGATGGCTACACCTTC. The full variable domain, its missing parts supplied by reference TRBV5-6 and TRBJ1-2, is DAGVTQSPTHLIKTRGQQVTLRCSPKSGHDTVSWYQQALGQGPQFIFQYYEEEERQRGNFPDRFSGHQFPNYSSELNVNALLLGDSALYLCASSADYSGDGYTFGSGTRLTVV.

The V and J genes are TRBV6-5 and TRBJ2-7, with D possibly called TRBD1 or TRBD2 (5 bases each). Trimming cost V 2 bases and J 5 bases, with 13 bases left between them. This CDR3 has 14 amino acids. Germline V CDR1 and CDR2: MNHEY, SVGAGI. CDR3 sequence reads: CASSYRGRLDEQYF. The DNA of the CDR3 is TGTGCCAGCAGTTACCGGGGCAGGTTGGACGAGCAGTACTTC.

This clone was counted between two and nine times. V is TRBV9 and J is TRBJ2-7; D may be TRBD1 (6 bases). Germline V lookup: CDR1 SGDLS, CDR2 YYNGEE. The V and J ends lost 1 base and 0 bases respectively, with 11 bases between them. The CDR3 covers 15 residues. The CDR3 sequence is CASSVTTGNSYEQYF. The CDR3 nucleotides read TGTGCCAGCAGCGTAACCACAGGGAACTCCTACGAGCAGTACTTC.

This clone appeared once. The rearrangement joins TRBV7-3 to TRBJ2-1, with a weak D call TRBD1 (6 bases). Trimming took 4 bases from V and 5 from J, leaving 9 bases between them. The CDR3 consists of 13 residues. Germline CDR1 is SGHTA and CDR2 is FQGTGA. CDR3 coding DNA: TGTGCCAGCAGCTCCACAGGGAACAATGAGCAGTTCTTC. Protein sequence: CASSSTGNNEQFF.

V is TRBV5-4 and J is TRBJ1-5, with TRBD1 matching 9 bases. Unmatched junction bases numbered 7, after V lost 0 bases and J lost 0 bases. Germline loops: CDR1 SGHNT, CDR2 YYREEE (reference sequence). CDR3 size: 18 residues. CDR3 nucleotides: TGTGCCAGCAGCTTGGGTCCGGGACAGGGAAATAGCAATCAGCCCCAGCATTTT. Translation gives CASSLGPGQGNSNQPQHF.

The rearrangement uses TRBV27 and TRBJ2-2; 9 bases line up with TRBD1. CDR1 is MNHEY and CDR2 is SMNVEV in the germline V gene (reference sequence). V was pared by 6 bases and J by 4 bases, with 12 bases of the junction left unmatched. The CDR3 has 17 residues. CDR3 nucleotide sequence: TGTGCCAGCAGCCCTAGGGACAGGGAGGTGTCCACCGGGGAGCTGTTTTTT. Protein product: CASSPRDREVSTGELFF.

This chain uses TRBV9 with TRBJ1-2; maybe TRBD1 (6 bases). V lost 4 bases and J 8 bases, leaving 21 bases between the germline ends. Germline V gives CDR1 SGDLS, CDR2 YYNGEE. The CDR3 spans 15 residues. Written as DNA, the CDR3 is TGTGCCAGCAGCCCAATGGTTGGGGGGCTATGGGGCTACACCTTC. Translated: CASSPMVGGLWGYTF.

This clone came up a few times. V is TRBV2 and J is TRBJ2-1; 7 bases are shared with TRBD2. Germline V CDR1 and CDR2: SNHLY, FYNNEI. The V segment lost 6 bases and the J segment 3 bases; nucleotides outside the gene matches: 17. There are 18 residues in the CDR3. CDR3 residues: CASRATSAGRKIYNEQFF. CDR3 sequence (DNA): TGTGCCAGCAGGGCAACTAGCGCCGGCCGAAAGATCTACAATGAGCAGTTCTTC.

The chain recombines TRBV11-3 with TRBJ1-5, with D perhaps matching TRBD1 (5 bases). V was shortened by 4 bases and J by 4 bases, with 14 bases between the two germline ends. The germline V gene encodes CDR1 SGHNT and CDR2 YENEEA. The CDR3 covers 15 residues. DNA for the CDR3: TGTGCCAGCAGCTCGGGGGTTAGGCCTAATCAGCCCCAGCATTTT. This sequence encodes CASSSGVRPNQPQHF. The full variable domain, with the rest looked up from reference TRBV11-3 and TRBJ1-5, is EAGVVQSPRYKIIEKKQPVAFWCNPISGHNTLYWYLQNLGQGPELLIRYENEEAVDDSQLPKDRFSAERLKGVDSTLKIQPAELGDSAVYLCASSSGVRPNQPQHFGDGTRLSIL.

In its sample, this clone was seen once. The chain couples TRBV7-9 to TRBJ2-3, with D possibly being TRBD1 (6 bases). Trimming removed 3 bases at V and 2 bases at J, with 12 bases between. Per germline, CDR1 SEHNR and CDR2 FQNEAQ (reference sequence). The CDR3 runs 15 residues. The CDR3 reads CASSFGTGTTDTQYF. The CDR3 DNA is TGTGCCAGCAGCTTTGGAACAGGGACCACAGATACGCAGTATTTT.

The chain has TRBV28 and TRBJ1-2; 7 nucleotides align to TRBD1. This CDR3 is built from 13 residues. V dropped 6 bases and J dropped 6; count of bases not matched to a gene: 7. CDR1 MDHEN and CDR2 SYDVKM come from the germline V gene. The CDR3 loop is CASRTDRVNGYTF. For the CDR3, the DNA is TGTGCCAGCAGGACCGACAGGGTAAATGGCTACACCTTC.

The chain employs TRBV28 and TRBJ1-2; D is unclear. V was clipped by 6 bases and J by 2 bases, with 10 bases between them. The CDR3 sequence is 13 residues long. The germline gives CDR1 MDHEN, CDR2 SYDVKM. The CDR3 reads CASSPRGNYGYTF. CDR3 nucleotide sequence: TGTGCCAGCAGCCCCCGGGGAAACTATGGCTACACCTTC.

The V gene is TRBV5-1, the J gene TRBJ1-3; 12 bases are shared with TRBD1. Germline V gene lookup returns CDR1 SGHRS and CDR2 YFSETQ. J was trimmed by 4 bases and V by 2 bases; bases with no gene match: 7. This CDR3 region has 17 residues. The CDR3 spells CASSLSPGTGGGNTIYF. CDR3 nucleotide sequence: TGCGCCAGCAGCTTATCCCCCGGGACAGGGGGCGGAAACACCATATATTTT.

The CDR3 here is CAWSVAGNQPQHF. The CDR3 nucleotides are TGTGCCTGGAGTGTGGCAGGGAATCAGCCCCAGCATTTT. The rearrangement uses TRBV30 and TRBJ1-5; possible D gene TRBD1, 5 bases. Germline V gives CDR1 GTSNPN, CDR2 SVGIG (reference sequence). The CDR3 has 13 residues. Trimming pared 0 bases from V and 4 bases from J, leaving 7 bases between.

This clone has just one count. The rearrangement joins TRBV29-1 to TRBJ1-4; the D gene is possibly TRBD1 (6 bases). V was shortened by 0 bases and J by 3 bases, with 11 bases between the two germline ends. This CDR3 has 15 residues. CDR1 is SQVTM, CDR2 ANQGSEA, per germline. CDR3 DNA sequence: TGCAGCGTTGAAGATGGCAGGGGTTCTAATGAAAAACTGTTTTTT. Translation gives CSVEDGRGSNEKLFF.

The CDR3 DNA is TGTGCCAGCAGCTTAGGTGAATTCAGTAGCACAGATACGCAGTATTTT. Translation gives CASSLGEFSSTDTQYF. The chain couples TRBV7-9 to TRBJ2-3; D is unresolved. CDR1 and CDR2 from the germline V gene are SEHNR and FQNEAQ (reference sequence). Trimming pared 1 base from V and 0 bases from J, leaving 11 bases between. This CDR3 is 16 amino acids long.

This clone has just a few counts. The V call is TRBV2, the J call TRBJ1-6; D is perhaps TRBD1 (5 bases). Trimming shortened V by 4 bases and J by 6 bases, and 13 bases separated the two germline ends. The CDR3 runs to 15 residues. The germline CDR1 and CDR2 sequences are SNHLY and FYNNEI. The CDR3 sequence: CASSGLGVVNSPLHF. The CDR3 nucleotides are TGTGCCAGCAGTGGTCTGGGGGTGGTTAATTCACCCCTCCACTTT.

The CDR3 nucleotides read TGCGCCAGCCATTTCTCGAAGAAGTACTTC. Translated, it gives CASHFSKKYF. The gene calls are TRBV4-1 and TRBJ2-7; D gene uncertain. CDR3 length equals 10 residues. Trimming shortened V by 8 bases and J by 11 bases, and 13 bases separated the two germline ends. CDR1 and CDR2 (germline): MGHRA, YSYEKL.

The chain couples TRBV13 to TRBJ2-5; 9 nucleotides agree with TRBD2. With 5 bases clipped from V and 2 bases from J, the junction kept 9 bases outside the gene matches. Germline CDR1 reads PRHDT; CDR2 reads FYEKMQ (reference sequence). CDR3 length equals 16 residues. CDR3 residues: CASSAQYAGGQETQYF. The DNA for the CDR3 is TGTGCCAGCAGCGCCCAGTATGCGGGGGGGCAAGAGACCCAGTACTTC.

The J gene is TRBJ2-7, the V gene TRBV28; tentatively, D is TRBD2 (6 bases). Trimming removed 7 bases at V and 1 base at J, with 17 bases between. Germline-derived CDR1 and CDR2 are MDHEN and SYDVKM. This CDR3 has 15 residues. Written as DNA, the CDR3 is TGTGCCAGCAACACCGGGTCGGCGGGGTCCTACGAGCAGTACTTC. Amino acid sequence: CASNTGSAGSYEQYF. Complete variable domain (other parts from reference TRBV28 and TRBJ2-7): DVKVTQSSRYLVKRTGEKVFLECVQDMDHENMFWYRQDPGLGLRLIYFSYDVKMKEKGDIPEGYSVSREKKERFSLILESASTNQTSMYLCASNTGSAGSYEQYFGPGTRLTVT.

This chain links TRBV5-4 with TRBJ2-4; D gene uncertain. This CDR3 has 13 amino acids. CDR1 is SGHNT, CDR2 YYREEE, per germline (reference sequence). V lost 0 bases and J lost 5, with 6 bases in between. The CDR3: CASSLGTQNIQYF. The CDR3 region has the DNA TGTGCCAGCAGCTTGGGGACCCAAAACATTCAGTACTTC.

This sequence joins TRBV9 and TRBJ2-7; 10 bases match TRBD2. Germline trimming cut 2 bases from V and 2 bases from J; bases unmatched to any gene: 4. Germline V lookup: CDR1 SGDLS, CDR2 YYNGEE. This CDR3 is 15 amino acids long. The DNA for the CDR3 is TGTGCCAGCAGCGTGGAACTAGCGGGGCCCTACGAGCAGTACTTC. Translated, it gives CASSVELAGPYEQYF.

Of note for this clone: This same CDR3 is encoded by further DNA sequences in the sample. This chain connects TRBV18 to TRBJ2-2; D is unclear. Germline values: CDR1 KGHSH, CDR2 LQKENI. V was shortened by 5 bases and J by 1 base, with 2 bases between the two germline ends. CDR3 length: 12 amino acids. The CDR3 region has the DNA TGTGCCAGCTCAAGGAACACCGGGGAGCTGTTTTTT. This sequence encodes CASSRNTGELFF. The full variable domain, completed using reference TRBV18 and TRBJ2-2, is NAGVMQNPRHLVRRRGQEARLRCSPMKGHSHVYWYRQLPEEGLKFMVYLQKENIIDESGMPKERFSAEFPKEGPSILRIQQVVRGDSAAYFCASSRNTGELFFGEGSRLTVL.